This is a list of T cell receptor beta chains from one sample in a study of CD8 T cells in ankylosing spondylitis. TCRdb passed the 5' RACE reads through MiXCR, listing each CDR3 protein once. The sample has under 150,000 distinct CDR3 sequences; 17% are singletons. Sequencing input: blood, either unsorted or a sorted T cell fraction (not recorded which). The receptors shown here come from a male donor with ankylosing spondylitis. CDR3s include the opening cysteine and the closing phenylalanine or tryptophan. The D gene is left open where the match is weak. Expanded clones are given a class, and other clones once, few, many or no size at all.

D gene: .; V gene: TRBV7-2; J gene: TRBJ2-7; clone size: few; CDR3 DNA: TGTGCCAGCAGCTTAGGGGACAACTCCTACGAGCAGTACTTC; CDR3 protein: CASSLGDNSYEQYF
D gene: .; V gene: TRBV29-1; J gene: TRBJ2-1; clone size: many; CDR3 DNA: TGCAGCGTTGTGGGGGGGCGGGTGCCGGAAAAACACGATGAGCAGTTCTTC; CDR3 protein: CSVVGGRVPEKHDEQFF
D gene: TRBD1; V gene: TRBV4-3; J gene: TRBJ2-1; clone size: few; CDR3 DNA: TGCGCCAGCAGCCAGGACAGGGTCATACCCTACAATGAGCAGTTCTTC; CDR3 protein: CASSQDRVIPYNEQFF
D gene: TRBD1; V gene: TRBV4-1; J gene: TRBJ1-1; clone size: few; CDR3 DNA: TGCGCCAGCAGCCCCCCCCGGGACAGGGGCAACACTGAAGCTTTCTTT; CDR3 protein: CASSPPRDRGNTEAFF
D gene: TRBD1; V gene: TRBV10-3; J gene: TRBJ2-1; clone size: few; CDR3 DNA: TGTGCCATCAGGGGTAGTCGGGACAGGGGGGGGCCTATCTACAATGAGCAGTTCTTC; CDR3 protein: CAIRGSRDRGGPIYNEQFF
D gene: TRBD1; V gene: TRBV6-1; J gene: TRBJ2-3; clone size: few; CDR3 DNA: TGTACCAGCTCGGGGACAGGGGACCGAGGCACAGATACGCAGTATTTT; CDR3 protein: CTSSGTGDRGTDTQYF
D gene: .; V gene: TRBV12-3/TRBV12-4; J gene: TRBJ2-7; clone size: .; CDR3 DNA: TGTGTCAGCAGTTTTATCAGGGGGGGCGAGCAGTACTTC; CDR3 protein: CVSSFIRGGEQYF
D gene: .; V gene: TRBV12-3/TRBV12-4; J gene: TRBJ1-5; clone size: .; CDR3 DNA: TGTGCCAGCAGTTTGGTCCGCAGCAATCAGCCCCAGCATTTT; CDR3 protein: CASSLVRSNQPQHF
D gene: TRBD2; V gene: TRBV4-1; J gene: TRBJ2-7; clone size: many; CDR3 DNA: TGCGCCAGCAGCCAACACGGGACTAGCGGGGGGAGCTCCTACGAGCAGTACTTC; CDR3 protein: CASSQHGTSGGSSYEQYF
D gene: TRBD1; V gene: TRBV27; J gene: TRBJ2-1; clone size: once; CDR3 DNA: TGTGCCAGCAGTTTTGGGACAGGGGTAGGTGAGCAGTTCTTC; CDR3 protein: CASSFGTGVGEQFF
D gene: .; V gene: TRBV6-5; J gene: TRBJ2-5; clone size: few; CDR3 DNA: TGTGCCAGCAGTTACGACGGTCAAGAGACCCAGTACTTC; CDR3 protein: CASSYDGQETQYF
D gene: TRBD2; V gene: TRBV19; J gene: TRBJ2-1; clone size: few; CDR3 DNA: TGTGCCAGTACCTTGGGGGGGGATTCTTACAATGAGCAGTTCTTC; CDR3 protein: CASTLGGDSYNEQFF
D gene: .; V gene: TRBV12-3/TRBV12-4; J gene: TRBJ1-5; clone size: few; CDR3 DNA: TGTGCCAGCAGTTTTTTTCAGCCCCAGCATTTT; CDR3 protein: CASSFFQPQHF
D gene: .; V gene: TRBV2; J gene: TRBJ2-1; clone size: few; CDR3 DNA: TGTGCCAGCAGTGAAGTTGGTGCAGTGACCTACAATGAGCAGTTCTTC; CDR3 protein: CASSEVGAVTYNEQFF
D gene: .; V gene: TRBV28; J gene: TRBJ1-1; clone size: .; CDR3 DNA: TGTGCCAGCAGTCAGGGACAATACACTGAAGCTTTCTTT; CDR3 protein: CASSQGQYTEAFF
D gene: .; V gene: TRBV18; J gene: TRBJ2-3; clone size: few; CDR3 DNA: TGTGCCAGCTCTCCCACGGAGGCGGTGGATACGCAGTATTTT; CDR3 protein: CASSPTEAVDTQYF
D gene: TRBD2; V gene: TRBV12-3/TRBV12-4; J gene: TRBJ2-3; clone size: few; CDR3 DNA: TGTGCCAGCAGTATAGTAGCGGGAGTGATCACAGATACGCAGTATTTT; CDR3 protein: CASSIVAGVITDTQYF
D gene: TRBD1; V gene: TRBV12-3/TRBV12-4; J gene: TRBJ1-5; clone size: few; CDR3 DNA: TGTGCCAGCAGTTCCGGGACAGGGGGTCAGCCCCAGCATTTT; CDR3 protein: CASSSGTGGQPQHF
D gene: .; V gene: TRBV4-2; J gene: TRBJ2-7; clone size: .; CDR3 DNA: TGTGCCAGCAGACGGGGGACCACCGTTTACGAGCAGTACTTC; CDR3 protein: CASRRGTTVYEQYF
D gene: TRBD2; V gene: TRBV3-1; J gene: TRBJ2-7; clone size: few; CDR3 DNA: TGTGCCAGCAGCCCGAGCTGGACTAGCGGGAAGGGGGTGGGTTACGAGCAGTACTTC; CDR3 protein: CASSPSWTSGKGVGYEQYF
D gene: .; V gene: TRBV5-1; J gene: TRBJ2-1; clone size: many; CDR3 DNA: TGCGCCAGCAGCCGGGGGCTGGACTTGAACAATGAGCAGTTCTTC; CDR3 protein: CASSRGLDLNNEQFF
D gene: TRBD1; V gene: TRBV12-3/TRBV12-4; J gene: TRBJ1-1; clone size: .; CDR3 DNA: TGTGCCAGCAGTCCGTGGACAGGGGCGATGAACACTGAAGCTTTCTTT; CDR3 protein: CASSPWTGAMNTEAFF
D gene: .; V gene: TRBV12-3/TRBV12-4; J gene: TRBJ1-5; clone size: few; CDR3 DNA: TGTGCCAGCAGCTACGGGCTCCCCAAGGGGCAGCCCCAGCATTTT; CDR3 protein: CASSYGLPKGQPQHF
D gene: .; V gene: TRBV7-9; J gene: TRBJ1-1; clone size: many; CDR3 DNA: TGTGCCAGCCCGGTGGGCACTGAAGCTTTCTTT; CDR3 protein: CASPVGTEAFF
D gene: .; V gene: TRBV7-9; J gene: TRBJ2-5; clone size: few; CDR3 DNA: TGTGCCAGCAGCTTAGGGTTGGGGCAAGAGACCCAGTACTTC; CDR3 protein: CASSLGLGQETQYF
D gene: .; V gene: TRBV7-9; J gene: TRBJ2-7; clone size: .; CDR3 DNA: TGTGCCAGCAGCTTTGGGGGCGTTGGGGAGGCCCTCTTC; CDR3 protein: CASSFGGVGEALF
D gene: TRBD2; V gene: TRBV27; J gene: TRBJ2-1; clone size: once; CDR3 DNA: TGTGCCAGCCGGACTAGCGGGAGATTTGGGGATGAGCAGTTCTTC; CDR3 protein: CASRTSGRFGDEQFF
D gene: TRBD1; V gene: TRBV3-1; J gene: TRBJ2-6; clone size: .; CDR3 DNA: TGTGCCAGCAGCCTGAACAGGGGGATAACTGGGGCCAACGTCCTGACTTTC; CDR3 protein: CASSLNRGITGANVLTF
D gene: .; V gene: TRBV5-5; J gene: TRBJ2-7; clone size: .; CDR3 DNA: TGTGCCAGCAGCTTGGTGGCATCTTGGGAGCAGTACTTC; CDR3 protein: CASSLVASWEQYF
D gene: .; V gene: TRBV4-1; J gene: TRBJ1-1; clone size: .; CDR3 DNA: TGCGCCAGCAGCCAAGTTCAGGGACGGGCTGAAGCTTTCTTT; CDR3 protein: CASSQVQGRAEAFF
D gene: TRBD1; V gene: TRBV29-1; J gene: TRBJ1-3; clone size: few; CDR3 DNA: TGCAGCGTTGGAGGGACAGGGTTGTCTGGAAACACCATATATTTT; CDR3 protein: CSVGGTGLSGNTIYF
D gene: .; V gene: TRBV10-3; J gene: TRBJ2-3; clone size: .; CDR3 DNA: TGTGCCATCACGGCGGGGCCAGGCGCTAGCACAGATACGCAGTATTTT; CDR3 protein: CAITAGPGASTDTQYF
D gene: .; V gene: TRBV27; J gene: TRBJ2-6; clone size: .; CDR3 DNA: TGTGCCAGCAGTCCCCGACAGTGGGGGGCCAACGTCCTGACTTTC; CDR3 protein: CASSPRQWGANVLTF
D gene: TRBD1; V gene: TRBV29-1; J gene: TRBJ2-7; clone size: many; CDR3 DNA: TGCAGCGTACAGGGGTTTGGCTACGAGCAGTACTTC; CDR3 protein: CSVQGFGYEQYF
D gene: .; V gene: TRBV20-1; J gene: TRBJ2-2; clone size: .; CDR3 DNA: TGCAGTGCTGACCTCCATCAGGGAACCCGCACCGGGGAGCTGTTTTTT; CDR3 protein: CSADLHQGTRTGELFF
D gene: .; V gene: TRBV7-9; J gene: TRBJ2-1; clone size: few; CDR3 DNA: TGTGCCAGCAGCTTGCCGGGCTCCTACAATGAGCAGTTCTTC; CDR3 protein: CASSLPGSYNEQFF